This T cell receptor beta chain was identified in a study of T cells after somatic rescue of genetic block (TCRdb year 2020). Study-wide context: The study assessed how robust, over the long term, a T-cell system was when the system had developed through somatic rescue of a genetic block in T-cell development.

About this clone itself: The antigen it recognizes is unknown. No base-level quality is on record; no much larger clone is a single base apart.

The library was obtained by the immunoSEQ multiplex PCR assay. TCRdb obtained this table from immuneACCESS and retained in-frame rearrangements with V and J assigned. These tables miss some clones; where compared with another copy, unresolved V genes account for less than half of the shortfall, and the remainder is unexplained. For this sample the table gives roughly 58,000 clones, of which around 96% were detected only once. Jointly, the top ten make up around 0.083% of the sample. Inclusive of the bounding cysteine and phenylalanine, the CDR3 is 13 residues long. Just the 39-base CDR3 DNA is kept, in frame starting at base 1. CDR1 and CDR2 (SGHVS, FQNEAQ) derive from the germline V gene. V is shortened by 4 bases, J by 4 bases, and the region joining them spans 8 bases.

The clonotype originates from a child younger than two. The sample taken for sequencing was peripheral blood mononuclear cells (PBMCs). The sequence is built from TRBV7-8 and TRBJ1-5; the D gene is perhaps TRBD1, on 6 matching bases. The DNA sequence is TGTGCCAGCAGCTCACAGGGAAATCAGCCCCAGCATTTT. This gives the protein CASSSQGNQPQHF.